This T cell receptor (beta chain) is drawn from a study of blood T cell repertoires in COVID-19. This clone was seen once. The method was immunoSEQ multiplex PCR; TCRdb's version includes in-frame clones alone and lacks a portion of them. The sample includes 430,000 or so clones, 70% to 90% seen only once; the top ten take approximately 1.5%. Looked up from germline, CDR1 is SGDLS and CDR2 is YYNGEE. The junction had 3 bases not matched to a gene; V was cut back by 3 bases and J by 2 bases. The CDR3 runs 14 residues. The clonotype originates from a young woman who had been exposed to COVID-19. Sequenced material: PBMCs or T cells enriched from blood (not recorded which). The chain links TRBV9 to TRBJ1-1, with 8 bases fitting TRBD1. The CDR3 region has the DNA TGTGCCAGCAGCGGGGGACAGGCCAACACTGAAGCTTTCTTT. It specifies CASSGGQANTEAFF.